Each of the 14 T cell receptor beta chains below was sequenced from the same sample in a study of blood T cell repertoires in COVID-19. Only in-frame clones appear in the TCRdb table, and some are missing; sequencing was by immunoSEQ multiplex PCR. The profile shows 250,000 to 300,000 clones, more than 70% of them singletons. Specimen: peripheral blood. These receptors all stem from a woman in her 30s with COVID-19, enrolled during active disease.

CDR3: CASSRTGRELFF. CDR3 DNA sequence: TGTGCCAGCAGTAGGACAGGGCGGGAACTGTTTTTT. V gene TRBV6-5 combines with J gene TRBJ1-4; 8 bases agree with TRBD1. There are 12 residues in the CDR3. The V and J ends lost 5 bases and 12 bases, in that order; junction bases with no gene match: 5. Germline values: CDR1 MNHEY, CDR2 SVGAGI.

A few counts support this clone. The V and J genes are TRBV19 and TRBJ2-7; D gene ambiguous. CDR3 size: 14 residues. CDR1 and CDR2 (germline): LNHDA, SQIVND (reference sequence). V lost 3 bases and J lost 1, with 10 bases in between. Here the CDR3 DNA reads TGTGCCAGTAGTATGACACTGGAATCCTACGAGCAGTACTTC. Translation gives CASSMTLESYEQYF. The variable domain in full, completed from reference TRBV19 and TRBJ2-7, reads DGGITQSPKYLFRKEGQNVTLSCEQNLNHDAMYWYRQDPGQGLRLIYYSQIVNDFQKGDIAEGYSVSREKKESFPLTVTSAQKNPTAFYLCASSMTLESYEQYFGPGTRLTVT.

The chain recombines TRBV4-2 with TRBJ2-1, with 8 nucleotides matching TRBD2. V trimming: 0 bases; J trimming: 10 bases; junction bases outside the gene matches: 14. Germline CDR1 LGHNA, CDR2 YNFKEQ. The length of the CDR3 is 17 residues. CDR3 in amino acids: CASSQEKVGRASWEQFF. CDR3 nucleotides: TGTGCCAGCAGCCAAGAGAAGGTCGGGAGGGCCTCGTGGGAGCAGTTCTTC.

This chain joins TRBV7-9 and TRBJ2-7, with D possibly TRBD1 on 7 matching bases. This CDR3 is built from 17 residues. V lost 0 bases, J lost 0 bases, and 15 bases lay in between. CDR1 is SEHNR, CDR2 FQNEAQ, per germline (reference sequence). CDR3 nucleotide sequence: TGTGCCAGCAGCTTAGCAGGGGGCGGGACATCCTCCTACGAGCAGTACTTC. Protein: CASSLAGGGTSSYEQYF.

The chain combines TRBV5-1 with TRBJ2-7, with a tentative D call TRBD1 (5 bases). V was trimmed by 0 bases and J by 0 bases, leaving 10 bases between them. This CDR3 region has 15 residues. Germline CDR1 and CDR2: SGHRS and YFSETQ. The CDR3 is CASSLVGESSYEQYF. CDR3 DNA: TGCGCCAGCAGCTTGGTAGGGGAAAGCTCCTACGAGCAGTACTTC.

The chain employs TRBV7-2 and TRBJ2-3; 7 bases are shared with TRBD1. From germline, CDR1 is SGHTA and CDR2 FQGNSA. V lost 6 bases and J lost 0; bases outside the gene matches: 6. CDR3 length: 15 residues. CDR3 protein: CASSEGGTSTDTQYF. CDR3 sequence (DNA): TGTGCCAGCAGTGAAGGGGGCACTAGCACAGATACGCAGTATTTT.

The genes are TRBV24-1 and TRBJ1-2; the D gene is possibly TRBD1 (5 bases). Germline V gene data show CDR1 as KGHDR and CDR2 as SFDVKD. The V gene lost 3 bases and the J gene lost 6 bases, with 10 bases spanning the gap. This CDR3 region has 13 residues. CDR3 residues: CATSDTDSNGYTF. The CDR3, as DNA: TGTGCCACCAGTGATACTGACAGTAATGGCTACACCTTC.

V usage is TRBV29-1 and J usage is TRBJ2-1; 9 bases fit TRBD2. V gave up 1 base and J gave up 5 bases; unmatched junction bases: 3. The CDR3 length is 14 residues. Germline lookup yields CDR1 SQVTM and CDR2 ANQGSEA. In DNA form, the CDR3 reads TGCAGCGTTGAAGGCGGGAGGGCCAACAATGAGCAGTTCTTC. Translation: CSVEGGRANNEQFF.

The chain employs TRBV7-3 and TRBJ2-1; TRBD2 matches 7 bases. This CDR3 spans 17 amino acids. CDR1 and CDR2 (germline): SGHTA, FQGTGA. Unmatched junction bases numbered 15, after V lost 5 bases and J lost 5 bases. The CDR3: CASSTATGEGRNNEQFF. The DNA for the CDR3 is TGTGCCAGCAGCACTGCGACGGGGGAGGGCCGTAACAATGAGCAGTTCTTC.

This rearrangement joins TRBV9 to TRBJ2-1; TRBD2 matches 8 bases. CDR1 and CDR2 (germline): SGDLS, YYNGEE. CDR3 length: 15 amino acids. V dropped 3 bases and J dropped 4; count of bases not matched to a gene: 6. In nucleotides, the CDR3 is TGTGCCAGCAGCGGTCATAGCGGGGTTTACAATGAGCAGTTCTTC. Protein sequence: CASSGHSGVYNEQFF.

J is TRBJ2-7 and V is TRBV12-3 or TRBV12-4, with D perhaps TRBD1 (5 bases). The CDR3 totals 12 residues. Trimming took 7 bases from V and 6 from J, leaving 13 bases between them. Here the CDR3 DNA reads TGTGCCAGCAACAGAGCCCAGGGCGAGCAGTACTTC. It is translated as CASNRAQGEQYF.

The chain combines TRBV2 with TRBJ2-4; 9 positions match TRBD1. CDR3 size: 18 residues. V gave up 7 bases and J gave up 0 bases; unmatched junction bases: 13. Germline CDR1 and CDR2: SNHLY and FYNNEI. CDR3 sequence: CASTQQGQGGLAKNIQYF. CDR3 nucleotides: TGTGCCAGCACCCAGCAGGGACAGGGAGGATTAGCCAAAAACATTCAGTACTTC.

This clone was recorded a few times. V usage is TRBV28 and J usage is TRBJ1-6; D not resolved. Trimming stripped 2 bases from V and 10 bases from J, with 6 bases between. The CDR3 runs to 12 residues. Per germline, CDR1 MDHEN and CDR2 SYDVKM. The CDR3 nucleotides are TGTGCCAGCAGTTTAATGAGCTCACCCCTCCACTTT. Translated, it gives CASSLMSSPLHF.

The chain links TRBV27 to TRBJ2-7; TRBD1 matches 10 bases. The germline gives CDR1 MNHEY, CDR2 SMNVEV (reference sequence). The CDR3 has 14 residues. After removal of 6 bases from V and 5 bases from J, the junction contained 7 bases not matched to a gene. CDR3 sequence: CASSLGTGVNEQYF. Written as DNA, the CDR3 is TGTGCCAGCAGCCTGGGGACAGGGGTGAACGAGCAGTACTTC.